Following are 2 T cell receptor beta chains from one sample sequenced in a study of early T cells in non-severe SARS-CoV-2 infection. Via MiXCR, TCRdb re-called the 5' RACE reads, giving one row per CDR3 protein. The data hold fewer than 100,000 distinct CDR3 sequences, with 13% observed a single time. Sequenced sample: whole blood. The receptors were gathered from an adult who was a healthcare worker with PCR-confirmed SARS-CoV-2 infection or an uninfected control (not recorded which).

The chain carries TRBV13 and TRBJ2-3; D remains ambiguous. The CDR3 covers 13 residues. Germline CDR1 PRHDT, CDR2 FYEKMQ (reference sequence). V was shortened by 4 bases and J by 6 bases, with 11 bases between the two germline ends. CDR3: CASSSGNTDTQYF. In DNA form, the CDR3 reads TGTGCCAGCAGCTCAGGAAACACGGATACGCAGTATTTT.

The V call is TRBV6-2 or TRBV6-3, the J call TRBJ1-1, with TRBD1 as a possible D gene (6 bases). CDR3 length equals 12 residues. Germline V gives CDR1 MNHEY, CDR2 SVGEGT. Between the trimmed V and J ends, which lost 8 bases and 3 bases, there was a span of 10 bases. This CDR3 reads CASGTLYTEAFF. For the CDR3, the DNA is TGTGCCAGCGGGACACTCTACACTGAAGCTTTCTTT.